This passage covers 31 T cell receptor beta chains from one sample sequenced in a study of identical twins. Each CDR3 protein gets one entry after TCRdb re-called the 5' RACE reads with MiXCR. The repertoire holds approximately 1.8 million distinct CDR3 sequences, with about 31% as singletons. The sample was cord blood. The receptor set was obtained from a newborn girl in good health.

The gene calls are TRBV3-1 and TRBJ2-5, with 7 positions matching TRBD2. The CDR3 runs 14 residues. Per germline, CDR1 LGHDT and CDR2 YNNKEL (reference sequence). Trimming took 1 base from V and 11 from J; bases not matched to a gene: 10. The CDR3 region has the DNA TGTGCCAGCAGCCAAGGATGGCGGGGGAGTGAGCAGTACTTC. Protein sequence: CASSQGWRGSEQYF.

V is TRBV20-1 and J is TRBJ2-3; tentatively, D is TRBD2 (6 bases). The CDR3 length is 17 residues. Germline CDR1 reads DFQATT; CDR2 reads SNEGSKA (reference sequence). V was pared by 3 bases and J by 0 bases, with 19 bases between. The CDR3 spells CSASPKPRLGSTDTQYF. The CDR3 nucleotides read TGCAGTGCTAGCCCAAAACCCAGACTAGGGAGCACAGATACGCAGTATTTT.

The sample holds a few counts of this clonotype. The chain couples TRBV24-1 to TRBJ1-5, with D possibly being TRBD1 (5 bases). CDR3 length: 13 residues. The V and J ends lost 5 bases and 4 bases respectively, with 8 bases between them. The V gene's germline CDR1 is KGHDR and CDR2 SFDVKD. The CDR3 loop is CATSAPGNQPQHF. The CDR3 DNA is TGTGCCACCAGTGCTCCAGGGAATCAGCCCCAGCATTTT.

The chain carries TRBV6-2 or TRBV6-3 and TRBJ2-3, with unresolved D. The germline V and J ends were trimmed by 8 bases and 0 bases, with 18 bases remaining between them. The germline V gene has CDR1 MNHEY and CDR2 SVGEGT. This CDR3 comprises 16 residues. For the CDR3, the DNA is TGTGCCAGCTGTCCTAGGCCCCATCGTAGCACAGATACGCAGTATTTT. It codes for CASCPRPHRSTDTQYF.

The sample holds a few counts of this clonotype. V gene TRBV2 combines with J gene TRBJ2-5; D is undetermined. Germline CDR1 and CDR2: SNHLY and FYNNEI. Between the trimmed V and J ends, which lost 4 bases and 11 bases, there was a span of 17 bases. This CDR3 has 13 amino acids. The CDR3 DNA is TGTGCCAGCAGTGGGCCCAACGGGTATGAGCAGTACTTC. This translates into CASSGPNGYEQYF.

This clonotype was seen a handful of times. J is TRBJ2-3 and V is TRBV24-1; unclear D gene. The CDR3 consists of 12 residues. Trimming shortened V by 4 bases and J by 8 bases, and 9 bases separated the two germline ends. In germline, CDR1 is KGHDR, CDR2 SFDVKD. The CDR3: CATSDYLGTQYF. DNA for the CDR3: TGTGCCACCAGTGACTACCTCGGTACGCAGTATTTT.

There are a few counts of this clonotype. This chain links TRBV25-1 with TRBJ1-2; D not resolved. Germline loops: CDR1 MGHDK, CDR2 SYGVNS. Trimming took off 6 bases at V and 2 bases at J, with 10 bases between the two ends. This CDR3 is built from 13 residues. Here the CDR3 DNA reads TGTGCCAGCAGCGGAATATCGAACTATGGCTACACCTTC. Residues: CASSGISNYGYTF.

The chain joins TRBV20-1 to TRBJ2-2; TRBD1 might be the D (5 bases). This CDR3 spans 13 amino acids. The germline gives CDR1 DFQATT, CDR2 SNEGSKA (reference sequence). The V end was cut by 6 bases, the J end by 3 bases, with 11 bases between. CDR3 amino acids: CSASLRDTGELFF. CDR3 nucleotides: TGCAGTGCGAGTCTCAGGGACACCGGGGAGCTGTTTTTT.

In DNA form, the CDR3 reads TGTGCCAGCAGTCGTAGTATGGCAACCAGCTCCTACGAGCAGTACTTC. Its protein is CASSRSMATSSYEQYF. The chain joins TRBV6-2 or TRBV6-3 to TRBJ2-7; no clear D. Germline CDR1 reads MNHEY; CDR2 reads SVGEGT. This CDR3 contains 16 residues. Deletions cut 5 bases from V and 0 bases from J, with 17 bases between.

This clonotype was seen more than once but under ten times. Relative to the germline gene, one junction end is altered; a read error may explain this. This rearrangement joins TRBV12-3 or TRBV12-4 to TRBJ1-6, with D perhaps TRBD1 (6 bases). The CDR3 has 17 residues. The DNA of the CDR3 is TGTGCCAGCAGTTTAGCTGACGGGGGCCGGAATAATTCACCCCCCCACTTT. This encodes CASSLADGGRNNSPPHF.

This clonotype was seen more than once but under ten times. One junction end does not reproduce the germline sequence, and a read error may be involved. The genes are TRBV10-2 and TRBJ2-7, with D perhaps matching TRBD2 (5 bases). Per germline, CDR1 WSHSY and CDR2 SAAADI. The CDR3 has 15 residues. CDR3 coding DNA: TGCGCCAGCAGTGATTGGCTTCCTCTTAGTAGGGAGCCGTACTTC. Protein product: CASSDWLPLSREPYF.

This clonotype was counted a few times. The rearrangement uses TRBV7-2 and TRBJ2-4; D may be TRBD1 (6 bases). The J call is doubtful: the DNA matches TRBJ2-7 better. The length of the CDR3 is 17 residues. Germline V CDR1 and CDR2: SGHTA, FQGNSA. The CDR3 nucleotides are TGTGCCAGCAGCTTAGGAATCGACAGGCAATGGCCCTACGAGCAGTACTTC. Amino acids: CASSLGIDRQWPYEQYF.

The chain couples TRBV5-6 to TRBJ2-3; D not certain. Germline values: CDR1 SGHDT, CDR2 YYEEEE. The germline V and J ends were trimmed by 6 bases and 4 bases, with 9 bases remaining between them. The CDR3 loop spans 12 amino acids. CDR3 loop: CASTAHADTQYF. CDR3 coding DNA: TGTGCCAGCACCGCACACGCAGATACGCAGTATTTT.

V is TRBV10-3 and J is TRBJ1-2; no firm D call. CDR3 size: 13 residues. Germline V gives CDR1 ENHRY, CDR2 SYGVKD. The V end lost 5 bases, the J end lost 2 bases, and 9 bases lay between the germline ends. The CDR3 here is CAISTQENYGYTF. CDR3 in DNA: TGTGCCATCAGTACTCAGGAGAACTATGGCTACACCTTC.

The genes are TRBV27 and TRBJ1-6, with 10 bases aligning to TRBD1. Looked up from germline, CDR1 is MNHEY and CDR2 is SMNVEV (reference sequence). The trim removed 5 bases at V and 9 bases at J, leaving 7 bases unmatched. The CDR3 sequence is 15 residues long. CDR3 in DNA: TGTGCCAGCAGTCCGACCGGGACAGGGGTTTCACCCCTCCACTTT. Protein: CASSPTGTGVSPLHF.

There are a few counts of this clonotype. The chain couples TRBV5-8 to TRBJ1-2; no firm D call. This CDR3 has 14 residues. Trimming stripped 1 base from V and 6 bases from J, with 13 bases between. Looked up from germline, CDR1 is SGHTS and CDR2 is YDEGEE. The CDR3 is CASSLLVVFHGYTF. DNA for the CDR3: TGTGCCAGCAGCTTGCTCGTGGTCTTCCATGGCTACACCTTC.

The chain couples TRBV4-1 to TRBJ2-3; weak D call: TRBD2 (6 bases). This CDR3 contains 16 residues. The V gene's germline CDR1 is MGHRA and CDR2 YSYEKL. The V gene lost 3 bases and the J gene lost 0 bases, with 13 bases spanning the gap. The CDR3 sequence is CASSHLAYPSTDTQYF. CDR3 in DNA: TGCGCCAGCAGCCACCTAGCGTATCCTAGCACAGATACGCAGTATTTT.

The chain links TRBV5-4 to TRBJ1-4; tentatively, D is TRBD1 (5 bases). CDR3 size: 18 residues. Germline CDR1 is SGHNT and CDR2 is YYREEE (reference sequence). Trimming removed 0 bases at V and 1 base at J, with 16 bases between. The DNA of the CDR3 is TGTGCCAGCAGCTTGGCCCGGACGGGGAGGGGAACTAATGAAAAACTGTTTTTT. It is translated as CASSLARTGRGTNEKLFF.

This clonotype was observed a few times. The V gene is TRBV6-2 or TRBV6-3, the J gene TRBJ2-7, with a possible D match to TRBD1 (6 bases). V lost 7 bases, J lost 3 bases, and 7 bases lay in between. Germline CDR1 and CDR2: MNHEY and SVGEGT. The CDR3 has 11 amino acids. This chain's CDR3 is CASTGDYEQYF. The CDR3 DNA follows: TGTGCCAGCACAGGGGACTACGAGCAGTACTTC.

This clonotype was observed a handful of times. A junction end diverges from the germline sequence, so it may reflect a read error. The chain couples TRBV6-1 to TRBJ2-7; TRBD2 might be the D (5 bases). CDR1 MNHNS and CDR2 SASEGT come from the germline V gene. The length of the CDR3 is 15 residues. The CDR3 DNA reads as TGTGCCAGCAGGGAAGTGCCGGGGAACACGAACGAGCAGTACTTC. Protein sequence: CASREVPGNTNEQYF.

The V gene is TRBV25-1, the J gene TRBJ2-1; 10 bases fit TRBD2. In germline, CDR1 is MGHDK, CDR2 SYGVNS. V shed 5 bases and J 2 bases; nucleotides not matched to a gene: 6. This CDR3 has 16 residues. CDR3 coding DNA: TGTGCCAGCAGTAGCGGGAGGGCAAATCCCTACAATGAGCAGTTCTTC. Translation: CASSSGRANPYNEQFF.

This clonotype was observed a few times. This chain joins TRBV3-1 and TRBJ1-2; weak D call: TRBD1 (5 bases). Trimming pared 0 bases from V and 3 bases from J, leaving 11 bases between. Germline loops: CDR1 LGHDT, CDR2 YNNKEL (reference sequence). There are 15 residues in the CDR3. The CDR3 sequence is CASSQDLQDHYGYTF. The DNA for the CDR3 is TGTGCCAGCAGCCAAGACCTACAGGACCACTATGGCTACACCTTC.

This clonotype has just a few counts. The V gene is TRBV20-1, the J gene TRBJ2-5, with TRBD1 matching over 10 bases. Germline V CDR1 and CDR2: DFQATT, SNEGSKA (reference sequence). After removal of 6 bases from V and 5 bases from J, the junction contained 9 bases not matched to a gene. The CDR3 is made up of 14 amino acids. The CDR3: CSARRDRGFETQYF. CDR3 in DNA: TGCAGTGCCAGACGGGACAGGGGATTTGAGACCCAGTACTTC.

V usage is TRBV24-1 and J usage is TRBJ1-5, with a weak D call TRBD1 (5 bases). The CDR3 has 13 amino acids. Germline assignment: CDR1 KGHDR and CDR2 SFDVKD. Trimming removed 5 bases at V and 7 bases at J, with 11 bases between. CDR3 nucleotides: TGTGCCACCAGTGTGACATCAGGGCAGCCCCAGCATTTT. It translates to CATSVTSGQPQHF.

This chain uses TRBV3-1 with TRBJ2-3, with a tentative D call TRBD2 (5 bases). Looked up from germline, CDR1 is LGHDT and CDR2 is YNNKEL (reference sequence). This CDR3 spans 13 amino acids. V was clipped by 1 base and J by 8 bases, with 10 bases between them. DNA of the CDR3: TGTGCCAGCAGCCAAGGGAGGCGGGTTACGCAGTATTTT. It codes for CASSQGRRVTQYF.

This chain joins TRBV29-1 and TRBJ2-7; 9 positions agree with TRBD2. CDR3 length: 15 amino acids. Germline values: CDR1 SQVTM, CDR2 ANQGSEA. V lost 2 bases, J lost 5 bases, and 10 bases stayed unmatched. In DNA form, the CDR3 reads TGCAGCGTTGAATGTCGGCGGGAGGGCCGGAACGAGCAGTACTTC. It translates to CSVECRREGRNEQYF.

The rearrangement links TRBV20-1 to TRBJ2-1; 9 nucleotides align to TRBD2. V trimming: 7 bases; J trimming: 8 bases; junction bases outside the gene matches: 12. This CDR3 has 14 residues. Germline V gene sequence: CDR1 DFQATT, CDR2 SNEGSKA (reference sequence). The CDR3 DNA sequence: TGCAGTGTTCCGGTGCGGGGGGGCGAGTATGAGCAGTTCTTC. It translates to CSVPVRGGEYEQFF.

The gene calls are TRBV4-2 and TRBJ2-1, with 7 bases lining up with TRBD2. With V trimmed by 0 bases and J by 7 bases, 12 bases remained unmatched. This CDR3 has 17 residues. The germline V gene encodes CDR1 LGHNA and CDR2 YNFKEQ. The CDR3 region is CASSQDPAGEGLNEQFF. Here the CDR3 DNA reads TGTGCCAGCAGCCAAGATCCGGCGGGAGAGGGACTAAATGAGCAGTTCTTC.

Notes on this clonotype: Just one base apart from a much larger clone, this may be a read error. This rearrangement joins TRBV6-5 to TRBJ2-5; tentatively, D is TRBD1 (5 bases). The CDR3 is made up of 14 amino acids. Deletions cut 7 bases from V and 11 bases from J, with 23 bases between. Germline lookup yields CDR1 MNHEY and CDR2 SVGAGI. The chain's CDR3 is CASTKLRGHNEQYF. CDR3 nucleotides: TGTGCCAGCACCAAACTTAGGGGCCACAATGAGCAGTACTTC.

This sequence joins TRBV6-5 and TRBJ2-3; TRBD2 is a possible D gene (5 bases). The CDR3 runs 15 residues. Germline V gives CDR1 MNHEY, CDR2 SVGAGI. The V and J ends lost 2 bases and 3 bases respectively, with 12 bases between them. The CDR3 spells CASSYRPDSTDTQYF. The CDR3 DNA is TGTGCCAGCAGTTACCGTCCGGACTCGACAGATACGCAGTATTTT.

V gene TRBV7-2 combines with J gene TRBJ2-7; either TRBD1 or TRBD2 may supply D (6 bases each). This CDR3 is built from 15 residues. Trimming took 3 bases from V and 0 from J, leaving 12 bases between them. Germline loops: CDR1 SGHTA, CDR2 FQGNSA. The CDR3 DNA is TGTGCCAGCAGCTTTGGTCCGGGGGCCTCCTACGAGCAGTACTTC. This gives the protein CASSFGPGASYEQYF. Combining the CDR3 with reference TRBV7-2 and TRBJ2-7 gives the whole variable domain GAGVSQSPSNKVTEKGKDVELRCDPISGHTALYWYRQSLGQGLEFLIYFQGNSAPDKSGLPSDRFSAERTGGSVSTLTIQRTQQEDSAVYLCASSFGPGASYEQYFGPGTRLTVT.